One and the same sample provided the 2 T cell receptor beta chains below, sequenced in a study of CD8 T cells in Susac syndrome. cDNA came from approximately 0.5 to 1 ug RNA primed by random hexamers. TCRdb redid the calling of the immunoSEQ multiplex PCR reads with MiXCR, one entry per CDR3 protein. The sample gives around 26,000 distinct CDR3 sequences, less than 95% of which show up once; about 0.27% is in the top ten. Material: CD8+ T cells from PBMCs. These receptors were obtained from a human donor in good health.

The CDR3 is CASSGWALQDHEQYF. The CDR3, as DNA: TGTGCCAGCAGCGGATGGGCCCTTCAGGACCACGAGCAGTACTTC. This chain uses TRBV2 with TRBJ2-7; D not certain. The CDR3 is 15 residues long. Trimming pared 6 bases from V and 5 bases from J, leaving 20 bases between. Germline V gene lookup returns CDR1 SNHLY and CDR2 FYNNEI.

This clonotype was counted a few times. J is TRBJ1-2 and V is TRBV5-1, with D unresolved. Trimming removed 3 bases from V and 7 bases from J, with 13 bases in between. In germline, CDR1 is SGHRS, CDR2 YFSETQ. The CDR3 has 13 residues. CDR3 sequence: CASSSPVAGGYTF. The CDR3 DNA reads TGCGCCAGCAGCTCCCCCGTGGCAGGTGGCTACACCTTC.